This T cell receptor (beta chain) was profiled in a study of PD-1 blockade in classical Hodgkin lymphoma. This clone has just one count. The trim removed 10 bases at V and 1 base at J, leaving 7 bases unmatched. This CDR3 is 14 amino acids long. Germline V gene lookup returns CDR1 MDHEN and CDR2 SYDVKM. Patients all relapsed after autologous stem cell transplantation, and there was variation in brentuximab vedotin exposure. Assay: immunoSEQ multiplex PCR; the TCRdb copy retains only in-frame clones and omits some. The sample lists 25,000 to 30,000 clones, around 67% occurring once. This sample comprised peripheral blood mononuclear cells (PBMCs), obtained before the second cycle of nivolumab. This chain connects TRBV28 to TRBJ2-1, with TRBD2 identical over 7 bases. This TCR came from a human donor with classical Hodgkin lymphoma. The CDR3 sequence: CATCLGGSYNEQFF. CDR3 nucleotide sequence: TGTGCCACCTGCTTGGGGGGGTCCTACAATGAGCAGTTCTTC. Supplemented by reference TRBV28 and TRBJ2-1, the full variable domain reads DVKVTQSSRYLVKRTGEKVFLECVQDMDHENMFWYRQDPGLGLRLIYFSYDVKMKEKGDIPEGYSVSREKKERFSLILESASTNQTSMYLCATCLGGSYNEQFFGPGTRLTVL.